This TCR beta chain was documented in a study of blood T cell repertoires in COVID-19. Everyone who took part was 18 to 89 years old, and they came from 24 US areas. Assay: immunoSEQ multiplex PCR; the TCRdb copy retains only in-frame clones and omits some. The profile shows 220,000 or so clones, approximately 83% of them singletons. CDR1 and CDR2 (germline): SGHNT, YYREEE (reference sequence). This CDR3 region has 18 residues. V was pared by 4 bases and J by 1 base, with 6 bases of the junction left unmatched. The gene calls are TRBV5-4 and TRBJ1-6; 12 bases map to TRBD1. The sequenced material came from PBMCs or T cells enriched from blood (not recorded which). The TCR sequence derives from a woman aged 60-70 years who had recovered from COVID-19. The CDR3 sequence: CASSPGTGGGSYNSPLHF. CDR3 in DNA: TGTGCCAGCAGCCCTGGGACAGGGGGCGGTTCCTATAATTCACCCCTCCACTTT.